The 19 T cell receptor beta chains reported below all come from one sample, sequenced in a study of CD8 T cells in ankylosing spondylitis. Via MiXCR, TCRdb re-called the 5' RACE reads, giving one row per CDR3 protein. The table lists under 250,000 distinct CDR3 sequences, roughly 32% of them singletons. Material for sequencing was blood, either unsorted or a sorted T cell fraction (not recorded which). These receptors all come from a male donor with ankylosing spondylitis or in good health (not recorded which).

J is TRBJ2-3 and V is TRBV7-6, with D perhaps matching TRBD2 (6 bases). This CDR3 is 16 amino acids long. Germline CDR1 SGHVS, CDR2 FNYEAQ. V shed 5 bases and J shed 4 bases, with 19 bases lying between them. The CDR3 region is CASSQYGGSGADTQYF. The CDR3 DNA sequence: TGTGCCAGCAGCCAATACGGGGGATCAGGCGCAGATACGCAGTATTTT.

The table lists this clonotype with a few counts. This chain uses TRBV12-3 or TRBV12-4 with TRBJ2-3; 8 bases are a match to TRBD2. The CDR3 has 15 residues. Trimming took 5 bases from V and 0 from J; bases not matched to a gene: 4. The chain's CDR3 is CASSPKRGSTDTQYF. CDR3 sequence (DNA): TGTGCCAGCAGTCCTAAGCGGGGGAGCACAGATACGCAGTATTTT.

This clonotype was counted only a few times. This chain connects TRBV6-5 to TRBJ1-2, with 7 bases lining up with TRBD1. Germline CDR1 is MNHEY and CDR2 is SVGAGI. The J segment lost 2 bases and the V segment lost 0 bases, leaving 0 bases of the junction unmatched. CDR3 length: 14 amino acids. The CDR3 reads CASSYSQGNYGYTF. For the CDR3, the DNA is TGTGCCAGCAGTTACTCACAGGGGAACTATGGCTACACCTTC.

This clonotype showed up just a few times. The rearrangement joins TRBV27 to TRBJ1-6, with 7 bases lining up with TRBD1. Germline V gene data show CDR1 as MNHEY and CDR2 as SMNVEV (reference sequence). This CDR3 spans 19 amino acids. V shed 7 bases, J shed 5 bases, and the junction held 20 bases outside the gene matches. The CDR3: CASTRKKSPGQTNNSPLHF. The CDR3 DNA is TGTGCCAGCACACGAAAGAAGAGCCCGGGACAGACGAATAATTCACCCCTCCACTTT.

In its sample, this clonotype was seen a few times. CDR3 sequence (DNA): TGTGCCAGCAGTTTAAGGACCGACTATGGCTACACCTTC. It is translated as CASSLRTDYGYTF. This chain uses TRBV12-3 or TRBV12-4 with TRBJ1-2; D is ambiguous. Trimming removed 2 bases from V and 3 bases from J, with 7 bases in between. There are 13 residues in the CDR3.

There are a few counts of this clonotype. The CDR3 loop reads CASRRTGGRADTQYF. The DNA for the CDR3 is TGTGCCAGCAGGAGGACAGGGGGTAGGGCAGATACGCAGTATTTT. V and J are TRBV7-2 and TRBJ2-3; 10 positions agree with TRBD1. Unmatched junction bases numbered 7, after V lost 6 bases and J lost 4 bases. Germline loops: CDR1 SGHTA, CDR2 FQGNSA. This CDR3 is 15 amino acids long.

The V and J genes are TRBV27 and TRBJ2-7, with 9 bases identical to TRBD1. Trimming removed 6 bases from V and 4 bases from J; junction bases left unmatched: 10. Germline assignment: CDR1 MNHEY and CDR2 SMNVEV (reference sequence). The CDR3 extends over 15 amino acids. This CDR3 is CASSTPGQGLYEQYF. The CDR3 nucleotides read TGTGCCAGCAGCACCCCGGGACAGGGTTTGTACGAGCAGTACTTC.

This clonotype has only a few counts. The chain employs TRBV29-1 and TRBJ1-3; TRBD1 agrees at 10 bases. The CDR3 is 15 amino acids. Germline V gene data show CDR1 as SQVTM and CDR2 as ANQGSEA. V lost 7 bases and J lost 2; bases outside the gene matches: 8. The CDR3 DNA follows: TGCAGCGCCAGGACAGGGGGAAACCCTGGAAACACCATATATTTT. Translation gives CSARTGGNPGNTIYF. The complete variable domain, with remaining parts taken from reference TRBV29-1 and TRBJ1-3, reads SAVISQKPSRDICQRGTSLTIQCQVDSQVTMMFWYRQQPGQSLTLIATANQGSEATYESGFVIDKFPISRPNLTFSTLTVSNMSPEDSSIYLCSARTGGNPGNTIYFGEGSWLTVV.

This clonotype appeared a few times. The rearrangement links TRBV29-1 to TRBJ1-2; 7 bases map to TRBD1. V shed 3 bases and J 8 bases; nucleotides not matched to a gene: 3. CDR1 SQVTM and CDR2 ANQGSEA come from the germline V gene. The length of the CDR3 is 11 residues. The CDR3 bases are TGCAGCGTTGAGGAGGGGGCGGGCTACACCTTC. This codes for CSVEEGAGYTF.

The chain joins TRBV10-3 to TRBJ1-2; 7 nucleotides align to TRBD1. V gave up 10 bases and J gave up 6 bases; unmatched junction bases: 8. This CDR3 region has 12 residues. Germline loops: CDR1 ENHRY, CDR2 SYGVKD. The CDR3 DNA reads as TGTGCCAGCCGACAGGGTGGAGATGGCTACACCTTC. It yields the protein CASRQGGDGYTF.

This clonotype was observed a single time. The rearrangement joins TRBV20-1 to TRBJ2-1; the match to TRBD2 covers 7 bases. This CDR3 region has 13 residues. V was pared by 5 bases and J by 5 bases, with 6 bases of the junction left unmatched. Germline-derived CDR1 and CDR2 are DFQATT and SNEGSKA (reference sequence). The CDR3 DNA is TGCAGTGCTCTAATCCGGGGGGACAATGAGCAGTTCTTC. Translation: CSALIRGDNEQFF.

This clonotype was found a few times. CDR3 sequence: CASSKPPGYTGELFF. CDR3 nucleotides: TGTGCCAGCAGTAAGCCGCCGGGGTACACCGGGGAGCTGTTTTTT. V is TRBV12-3 or TRBV12-4 and J is TRBJ2-2, with a possible D match to TRBD2 (5 bases). With 5 bases removed from V and 3 bases from J, the gap between germline ends came to 13 bases. The CDR3 is 15 residues long.

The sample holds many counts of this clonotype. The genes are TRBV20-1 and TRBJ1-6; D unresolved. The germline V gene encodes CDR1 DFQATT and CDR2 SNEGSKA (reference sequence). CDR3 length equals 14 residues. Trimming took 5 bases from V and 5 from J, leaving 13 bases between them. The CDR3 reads CSAGLNRDNSPLHF. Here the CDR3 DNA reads TGCAGTGCTGGCCTAAATAGGGATAATTCACCCCTCCACTTT.

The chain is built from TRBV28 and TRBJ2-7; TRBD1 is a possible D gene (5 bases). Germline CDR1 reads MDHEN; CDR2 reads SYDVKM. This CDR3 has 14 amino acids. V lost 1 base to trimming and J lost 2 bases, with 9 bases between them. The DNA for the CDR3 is TGTGCCAGCAGTTTATTGGGGCCGACCTACGAGCAGTACTTC. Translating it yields CASSLLGPTYEQYF.

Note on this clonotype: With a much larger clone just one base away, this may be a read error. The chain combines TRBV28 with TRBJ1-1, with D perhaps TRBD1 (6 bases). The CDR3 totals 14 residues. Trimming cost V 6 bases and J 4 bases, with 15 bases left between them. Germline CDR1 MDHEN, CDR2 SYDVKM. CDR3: CASRERTASTEAFF. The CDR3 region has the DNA TGTGCCAGCAGAGAAAGGACAGCGAGCACTGAAGCTTTCTTT.

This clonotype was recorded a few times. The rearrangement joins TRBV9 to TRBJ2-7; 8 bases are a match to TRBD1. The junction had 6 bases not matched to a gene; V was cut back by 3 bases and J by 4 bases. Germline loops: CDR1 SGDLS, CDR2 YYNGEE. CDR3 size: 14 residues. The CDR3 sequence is CASSAGQGGYEQYF. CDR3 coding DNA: TGTGCCAGCAGCGCCGGACAGGGTGGGTACGAGCAGTACTTC. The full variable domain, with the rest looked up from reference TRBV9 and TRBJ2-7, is DSGVTQTPKHLITATGQRVTLRCSPRSGDLSVYWYQQSLDQGLQFLIQYYNGEERAKGNILERFSAQQFPDLHSELNLSSLELGDSALYFCASSAGQGGYEQYFGPGTRLTVT.

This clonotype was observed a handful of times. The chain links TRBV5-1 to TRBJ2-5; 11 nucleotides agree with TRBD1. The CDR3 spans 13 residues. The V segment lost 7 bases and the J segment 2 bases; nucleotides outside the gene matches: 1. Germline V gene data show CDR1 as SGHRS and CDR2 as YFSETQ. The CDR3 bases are TGCGCCAGCGGGACAGGGGGGCAAGAGACCCAGTACTTC. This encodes CASGTGGQETQYF.

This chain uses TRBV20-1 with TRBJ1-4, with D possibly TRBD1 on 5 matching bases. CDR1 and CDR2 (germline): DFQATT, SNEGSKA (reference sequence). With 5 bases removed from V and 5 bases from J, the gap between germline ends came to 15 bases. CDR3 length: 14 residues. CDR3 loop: CSAVRDRLNEKLFF. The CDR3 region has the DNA TGCAGTGCTGTTAGGGACCGCTTGAATGAAAAACTGTTTTTT.

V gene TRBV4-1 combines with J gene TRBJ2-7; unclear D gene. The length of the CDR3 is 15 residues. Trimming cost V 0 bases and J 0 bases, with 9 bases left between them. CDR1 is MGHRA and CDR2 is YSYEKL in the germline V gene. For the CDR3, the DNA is TGCGCCAGCAGCCAAGACCGGTATTCCTCCTACGAGCAGTACTTC. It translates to CASSQDRYSSYEQYF.